This entry concerns a single T cell receptor (beta chain). Its target is unknown. The data are from a study of PD-1 blockade in classical Hodgkin lymphoma. Study-wide points: The study found complete responders had baseline diversity similar to newly diagnosed patients. A significant rise in TCR diversity was seen by C4D1 for CD4+ cells but not for CD8+ cells. TCR diversity at baseline was reported to be reduced in newly diagnosed patients relative to healthy donors.

Trimming cost V 7 bases and J 7 bases, with 20 bases left between them. This CDR3 has 15 residues. Germline V gene lookup returns CDR1 SNHLY and CDR2 FYNNEI. The table came from immunoSEQ multiplex PCR; TCRdb's copy has only in-frame clones and leaves some out. The sample contains approximately 99,000 clones, more than 80% of which appear only once. Each patient's relapse followed autologous stem cell transplantation, and brentuximab vedotin exposure varied. The rearrangement uses TRBV2 and TRBJ1-5; tentatively, D is TRBD1 (6 bases). This specimen was peripheral blood mononuclear cells (PBMCs), taken before the second cycle of nivolumab. The clonotype was recovered from a human donor with classical Hodgkin lymphoma. As DNA, the CDR3 is TGTGCCAGCACCGAGGGGGGAAGGTCAAGCCAGCCCCAGCATTTT. It translates to CASTEGGRSSQPQHF.